The sample holds many counts of the clone carrying this T cell receptor (beta chain). Antigen specificity is unknown. Germline loops: CDR1 SNHLY, CDR2 FYNNEI. V was trimmed by 7 bases and J by 5 bases, leaving 14 bases between them. The CDR3 contains 13 residues. Time point denoted: persistent/refractory GD, antithyroid drugs over 5 years with positive TRAb. PBMC RNA served as the TCR library source. The authors drew 7.5 to 10 milliliters of peripheral blood into EDTA tubes. These data originate in a study of regulatory T cells in long-lasting Graves disease. General study points: Segments TRBV28, TRBJ1-2 and TRBJ2-5 showed preferential usage in persistent disease.

CDR3 regions were amplified by Arm-PCR using iRepertoire HTBI primers to build TCR beta libraries. A single record per CDR3 protein comes from TCRdb applying MiXCR to the multiplex PCR reads. The sample gives roughly 300,000 distinct CDR3 sequences, 20% to 25% of which show up once; roughly 50% is in the top ten. The source material was peripheral blood mononuclear cells (PBMCs), sampled when the disease was refractory, from a patient treated with antithyroid drugs. This sequence was found in a female donor with Graves disease. The chain links TRBV2 to TRBJ2-5; D remains ambiguous. CDR3 protein: CASKRRLGETQYF. The CDR3 DNA is TGTGCCAGCAAACGTCGCCTTGGGGAGACCCAGTACTTC.